Listed here is a single T cell receptor (beta chain). This sample stems from a study of T-cell reconstitution after alpha-beta-depleted transplantation in children. This sample's TCRbeta library carried unique molecular identifier barcodes. TCRdb re-called the PCR reads with MiXCR, one entry per CDR3 protein. The top ten clones hold approximately 2.3% of a sample with around 480,000 distinct CDR3 sequences, around a third of them seen once. This CDR3 comprises 17 residues. V was pared by 1 base and J by 2 bases, with 17 bases between. Per germline, CDR1 MGHDK and CDR2 SYGVNS. This chain connects TRBV25-1 to TRBJ1-1, with D uncertain. This TCR was recovered from a human donor who donated a stem cell graft to a child with aplastic anemia. The sample was PBMCs from the stem cell graft donor, taken from the stem cell graft. CDR3 bases: TGTGCCAGCAGTGAATTAGCGGTAGGTCTCGGAAACACTGAAGCTTTCTTT. Residues: CASSELAVGLGNTEAFF.